This section outlines one TCR beta chain sequence together with its context. The sample is drawn from a study of blood T cell repertoires in COVID-19. On the study more broadly: The United States, Italy and Spain supplied acute and convalescent COVID-19 samples. Nucleic acid was either cDNA or gDNA, and it came from T cells, B-cell-depleted T cells, or PBMCs.

Trimming took 6 bases from V and 6 from J, leaving 11 bases between them. This CDR3 spans 12 amino acids. Germline values: CDR1 MNHEY, CDR2 SVGEGT. Original processing notes: Reference gene primer amplification yielded estimated nucleated cell counts. Profiling relied on immunoSEQ multiplex PCR, and the TCRdb table lists in-frame clones only, not all of them. From that table come the V and J calls and clone size; the DNA was used to work out D and trimming. This sample has about 80,000 clones; around 89% occur once, and the top ten carry 6% to 7.5%. Input material: peripheral blood. The chain links TRBV6-2 or TRBV6-3 to TRBJ1-1; unclear D gene. This TCR derives from a woman older than 75 with acute or convalescent COVID-19. The DNA for the CDR3 is TGTGCCAGCAGCGAGGCCTACGCTGAAGCTTTCTTT. As protein: CASSEAYAEAFF.